One T cell receptor (beta chain) is described in this entry. This sample was included in a study of molecular identifiers for immune sequencing clone quantification. It was with previously described methods and listed TCR primers that bulk TCR libraries were made. TCRdb reprocessed the PCR reads with MiXCR, giving one entry per CDR3 protein. In the table there are 65,000 or so distinct CDR3 sequences, approximately 18% of which are singletons. In the sort, naive CD8 T cells were defined as CD8+CD4-CCR7+CD45RA+. Per germline, CDR1 MNHEY and CDR2 SMNVEV (reference sequence). V dropped 6 bases and J dropped 5; count of bases not matched to a gene: 4. The length of the CDR3 is 14 residues.

J is TRBJ2-7 and V is TRBV27, with 13 positions matching TRBD2. Specimen: naive CD8+ T cells from blood, with Jurkat cell RNA spiked in. Subset here: FACS-sorted CD8+CD4-CCR7+CD45RA+ naive T cells. This TCR came from a human donor in good health. Some libraries in this study had Jurkat cell RNA spiked in. The CDR3 DNA sequence: TGTGCCAGCAGGGCGGGACTAGCGGGAAACGAGCAGTACTTC. Protein product: CASRAGLAGNEQYF.